The 9 T cell receptor beta chains below all came from one sample that was sequenced in a study of shared T cell receptors in the human thymus (dated by TCRdb to 2020 to 2023). The library came from the immunoSEQ multiplex PCR assay. Held by TCRdb, this immuneACCESS table contains in-frame sequences only and omits some clones. Under half of the omission traces to an unresolved V gene where checked; the cause of the rest is unknown. In all, the sample holds hundreds of thousands of clones, and over 75% of those were seen once. The ten top clones hold over 0.008% of the sample. This sample also belongs to another study, concerning human thymus T cells.

The sample taken for sequencing was thymocytes. These TCRs come from a boy younger than two with a congenital heart defect. Donor details come from another sample of the same person, matched by shared clones.

This chain joins TRBV29-1 and TRBJ2-5; D may be TRBD2 (6 bases). Looked up from germline, CDR1 is SQVTM and CDR2 is ANQGSEA. This CDR3 contains 14 residues. CDR3 sequence reads: CSGLPGEGIETQYF. The CDR3 coding sequence is TGCAGTGGCCTTCCGGGAGAAGGTATTGAGACCCAGTACTTC.

In the case of this clone: As the CDR3 is not closed by the conserved phenylalanine or tryptophan, this likely results from a read error. The V and J genes are TRBV28 and TRBJ2-4; 8 bases agree with TRBD1. The CDR3 spans 16 residues. Trimming cost V 5 bases and J 1 base; bases outside gene matches: 7. Germline CDR1 is MDHEN and CDR2 is SYDVKM. Written as DNA, the CDR3 is TGTGCCAGCAGTGACATCAGGGGGCGGGCCAAAAACATTCAGTACTTA. Translating gives CASSDIRGRAKNIQYL.

The V gene is TRBV14, the J gene TRBJ1-1, with 7 bases aligning to TRBD1. The junction had 16 bases not matched to a gene; V was cut back by 5 bases and J by 4 bases. Germline V gene lookup returns CDR1 SGHDN and CDR2 FVKESK. This CDR3 is built from 17 residues. CDR3 in amino acids: CASSSPPGTEGSTEAFF. In DNA form, the CDR3 reads TGTGCCAGCAGCTCACCCCCCGGGACAGAGGGAAGCACTGAAGCTTTCTTT.

The chain employs TRBV7-6 and TRBJ2-5, with 10 bases fitting TRBD2. CDR3 length: 13 amino acids. After removal of 9 bases from V and 4 bases from J, the junction contained 5 bases not matched to a gene. The V gene's germline CDR1 is SGHVS and CDR2 FNYEAQ. The chain's CDR3 is CASGTSDRETQYF. CDR3 sequence (DNA): TGTGCCAGTGGGACTAGCGATAGAGAGACCCAGTACTTC.

This clone was counted between two and nine times. V gene TRBV4-2 combines with J gene TRBJ2-1; TRBD2 matches 14 bases. Germline V gives CDR1 LGHNA, CDR2 YNFKEQ. The CDR3 extends over 20 amino acids. After removal of 0 bases from V and 6 bases from J, the junction contained 13 bases not matched to a gene. DNA of the CDR3: TGTGCCAGCAGCCAAGACACCACGACTAGCGGGAGGGCCAGGGGCAATGAGCAGTTCTTC. Translating gives CASSQDTTTSGRARGNEQFF.

The gene calls are TRBV4-3 and TRBJ2-2; TRBD2 agrees at 10 bases. The CDR3 is 19 residues long. The germline CDR1 and CDR2 sequences are LGHNA and YSLEER. V was pared by 2 bases and J by 5 bases, with 14 bases of the junction left unmatched. In nucleotides, the CDR3 is TGCGCCAGCAGCCAAATAAAAGGGGCTAGCGGGAGCCTTACCGGGGAGCTGTTTTTT. This codes for CASSQIKGASGSLTGELFF.

V and J are TRBV14 and TRBJ2-2; a weak D match, TRBD1 (6 bases). CDR3 length: 16 amino acids. V lost 4 bases to trimming and J lost 0 bases, with 12 bases between them. Per germline, CDR1 SGHDN and CDR2 FVKESK. In nucleotides, the CDR3 is TGTGCCAGCAGCCGTCGAGACAGGACGAACACCGGGGAGCTGTTTTTT. Translating gives CASSRRDRTNTGELFF.

The chain recombines TRBV7-2 with TRBJ2-6, with TRBD1 as a possible D gene (5 bases). V was clipped by 0 bases and J by 4 bases, with 10 bases between them. This CDR3 contains 16 residues. The germline gives CDR1 SGHTA, CDR2 FQGNSA. The CDR3 DNA reads as TGTGCCAGCAGCTTAGCACAGGCCTCCGGGGCCAACGTCCTGACTTTC. Translation: CASSLAQASGANVLTF.

In nucleotides, the CDR3 is TGTGCCAGCAGCCCGTGCACGGCGGGGACCTACGAGCAGTACTTC. This gives the protein CASSPCTAGTYEQYF. The chain links TRBV27 to TRBJ2-7; a weak D match, TRBD2 (6 bases). Trimming left V 6 bases short and J 2 bases short, with 17 bases between. The germline V gene encodes CDR1 MNHEY and CDR2 SMNVEV (reference sequence). The CDR3 contains 15 residues.